The T cell receptor beta chain under discussion was sequenced for a study of post-analysis software for immune sequencing data. Study details: Both relapsing-remitting and secondary progressive multiple sclerosis featured among the disease courses, as did progressive-relapsing multiple sclerosis. The study's findings and limits: Those samples that were prepared in the same batch co-clustered strongly by F measure. TRBV5-6, TRBV5-1 and TRBV20-1 belonged to a set of roughly 5 TRBV segments that were more frequent in patients than controls. Controls significantly exceeded multiple sclerosis patients in normalized Chao1 diversity.

Sequencing libraries made from TCR beta cDNA carried unique molecular identifiers. T cells, about 0.85 to 11 million of them, yielded some 500,000 cDNA molecules. MiXCR, run by TCRdb on the PCR reads, gives a single entry per CDR3 protein. Of 430,000 or so distinct CDR3 sequences in the sample, approximately 38% were seen once. The V gene lost 8 bases and the J gene lost 3 bases, with 14 bases spanning the gap. The CDR3 is 13 amino acids. Germline loops: CDR1 MNHEY, CDR2 SVGEGT. Regarding this clonotype: The antigen is not known.

This sequence originates from a girl aged 2-10 years with multiple sclerosis. Sequencing used blood. J is TRBJ2-7 and V is TRBV6-2 or TRBV6-3; D uncertain. CDR3 bases: TGTGCCAGCCGGGCAGCTTTGGACTACGAGCAGTACTTC. Protein sequence: CASRAALDYEQYF.